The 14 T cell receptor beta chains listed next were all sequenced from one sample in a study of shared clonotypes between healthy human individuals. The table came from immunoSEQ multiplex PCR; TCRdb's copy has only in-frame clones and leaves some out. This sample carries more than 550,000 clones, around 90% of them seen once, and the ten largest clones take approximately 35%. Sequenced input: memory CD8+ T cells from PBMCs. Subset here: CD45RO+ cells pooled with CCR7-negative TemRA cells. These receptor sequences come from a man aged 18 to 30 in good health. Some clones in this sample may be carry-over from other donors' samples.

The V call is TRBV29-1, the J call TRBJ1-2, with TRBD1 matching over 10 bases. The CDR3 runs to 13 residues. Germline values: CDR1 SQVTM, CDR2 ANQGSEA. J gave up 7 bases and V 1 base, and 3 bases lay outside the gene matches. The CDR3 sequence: CSVEVRTGGGYTF. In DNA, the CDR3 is TGCAGCGTTGAAGTGCGGACAGGGGGTGGCTACACCTTC. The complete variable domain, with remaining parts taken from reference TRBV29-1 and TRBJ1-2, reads SAVISQKPSRDICQRGTSLTIQCQVDSQVTMMFWYRQQPGQSLTLIATANQGSEATYESGFVIDKFPISRPNLTFSTLTVSNMSPEDSSIYLCSVEVRTGGGYTFGSGTRLTVV.

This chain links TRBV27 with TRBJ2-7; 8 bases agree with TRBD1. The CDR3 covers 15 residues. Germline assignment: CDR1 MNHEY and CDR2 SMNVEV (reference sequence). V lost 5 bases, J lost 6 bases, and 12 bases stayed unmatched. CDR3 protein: CASSPRGTGWVEQYF. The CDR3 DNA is TGTGCCAGCAGTCCCCGGGGGACAGGATGGGTCGAGCAGTACTTC.

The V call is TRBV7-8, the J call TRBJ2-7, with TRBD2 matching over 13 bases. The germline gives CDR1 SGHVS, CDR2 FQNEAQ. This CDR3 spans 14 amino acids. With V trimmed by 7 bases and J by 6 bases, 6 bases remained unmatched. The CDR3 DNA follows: TGTGCCAGCACCCCCGGGACTAGCGGGATCGAGCAGTACTTC. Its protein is CASTPGTSGIEQYF. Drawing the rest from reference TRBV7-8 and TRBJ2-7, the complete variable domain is GAGVSQSPRYKVAKRGQDVALRCDPISGHVSLFWYQQALGQGPEFLTYFQNEAQLDKSGLPSDRFFAERPEGSVSTLKIQRTQQEDSAVYLCASTPGTSGIEQYFGPGTRLTVT.

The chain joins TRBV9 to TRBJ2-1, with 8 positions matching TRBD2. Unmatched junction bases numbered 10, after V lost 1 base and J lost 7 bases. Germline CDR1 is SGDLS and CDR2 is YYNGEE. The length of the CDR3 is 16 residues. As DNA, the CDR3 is TGTGCCAGCAGCGTAAGTGGGACTAGTTATTCTAATGAGCAGTTCTTC. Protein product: CASSVSGTSYSNEQFF.

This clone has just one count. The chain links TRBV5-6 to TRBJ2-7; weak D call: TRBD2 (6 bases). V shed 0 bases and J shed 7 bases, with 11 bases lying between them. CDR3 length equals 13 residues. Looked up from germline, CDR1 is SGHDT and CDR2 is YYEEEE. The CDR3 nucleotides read TGTGCCAGCAGCTTGGGGGGAGGTAGAGAGCAGTACTTC. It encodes CASSLGGGREQYF.

DNA of the CDR3: TGTGCCAGCATCAATGGGGGTGGAAACACCATATATTTT. This sequence encodes CASINGGGNTIYF. The genes are TRBV6-5 and TRBJ1-3; D may be TRBD1 (5 bases). CDR1 and CDR2 (germline): MNHEY, SVGAGI. V gave up 7 bases and J gave up 3 bases, with 10 bases separating them. The CDR3 runs 13 residues.

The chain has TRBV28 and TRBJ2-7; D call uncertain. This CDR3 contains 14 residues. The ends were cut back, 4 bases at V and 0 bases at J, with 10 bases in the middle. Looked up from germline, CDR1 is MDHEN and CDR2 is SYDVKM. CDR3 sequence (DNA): TGTGCCAGCAGTTCAGCATTCCGCTCCTACGAGCAGTACTTC. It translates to CASSSAFRSYEQYF.

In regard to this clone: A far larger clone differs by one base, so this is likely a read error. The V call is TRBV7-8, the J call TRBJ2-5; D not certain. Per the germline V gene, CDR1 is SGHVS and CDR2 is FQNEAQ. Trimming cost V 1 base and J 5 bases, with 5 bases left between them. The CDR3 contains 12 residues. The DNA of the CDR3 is TGTGCCAGCAGCTTAGTTGGGGAGACCCAGTACTTC. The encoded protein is CASSLVGETQYF.

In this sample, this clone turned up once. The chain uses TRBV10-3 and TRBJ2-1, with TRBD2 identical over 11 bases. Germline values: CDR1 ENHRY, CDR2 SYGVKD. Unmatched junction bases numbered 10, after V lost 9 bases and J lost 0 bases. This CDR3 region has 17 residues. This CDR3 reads CAIQATSGVNSYNEQFF. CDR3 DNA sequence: TGTGCCATTCAAGCGACTAGCGGGGTAAACTCCTACAATGAGCAGTTCTTC.

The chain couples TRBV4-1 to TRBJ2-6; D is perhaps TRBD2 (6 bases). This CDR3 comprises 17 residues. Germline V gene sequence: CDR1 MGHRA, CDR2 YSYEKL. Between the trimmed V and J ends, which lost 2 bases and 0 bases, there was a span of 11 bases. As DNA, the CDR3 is TGCGCCAGCAGCCAATTCCGGCGGGGCTCTGGGGCCAACGTCCTGACTTTC. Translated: CASSQFRRGSGANVLTF.

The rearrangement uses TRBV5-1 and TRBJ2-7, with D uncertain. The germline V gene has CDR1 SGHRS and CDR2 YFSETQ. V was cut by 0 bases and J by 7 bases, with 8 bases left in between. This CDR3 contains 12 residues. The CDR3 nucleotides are TGCGCCAGCAGCTTGGATCCCATGGAGCAGTACTTC. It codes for CASSLDPMEQYF. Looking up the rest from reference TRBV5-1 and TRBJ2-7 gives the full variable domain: KAGVTQTPRYLIKTRGQQVTLSCSPISGHRSVSWYQQTPGQGLQFLFEYFSETQRNKGNFPGRFSGRQFSNSRSEMNVSTLELGDSALYLCASSLDPMEQYFGPGTRLTVT.

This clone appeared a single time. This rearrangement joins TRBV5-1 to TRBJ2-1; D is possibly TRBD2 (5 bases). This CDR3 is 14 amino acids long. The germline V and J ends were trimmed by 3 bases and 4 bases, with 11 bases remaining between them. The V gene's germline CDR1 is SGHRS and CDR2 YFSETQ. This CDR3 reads CASSSSSGYNEQFF. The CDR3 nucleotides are TGCGCCAGCAGCTCCTCGAGCGGATACAATGAGCAGTTCTTC.

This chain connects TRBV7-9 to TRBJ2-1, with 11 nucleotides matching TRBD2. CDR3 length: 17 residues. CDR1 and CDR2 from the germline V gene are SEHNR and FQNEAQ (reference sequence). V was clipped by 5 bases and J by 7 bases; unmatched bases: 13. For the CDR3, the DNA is TGTGCCAGCAGCGCGGCCTTACTAGCGGGAGAGGGGAATGAGCAGTTCTTC. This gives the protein CASSAALLAGEGNEQFF. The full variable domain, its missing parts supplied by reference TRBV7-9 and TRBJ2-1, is DTGVSQNPRHKITKRGQNVTFRCDPISEHNRLYWYRQTLGQGPEFLTYFQNEAQLEKSRLLSDRFSAERPKGSFSTLEIQRTEQGDSAMYLCASSAALLAGEGNEQFFGPGTRLTVL.

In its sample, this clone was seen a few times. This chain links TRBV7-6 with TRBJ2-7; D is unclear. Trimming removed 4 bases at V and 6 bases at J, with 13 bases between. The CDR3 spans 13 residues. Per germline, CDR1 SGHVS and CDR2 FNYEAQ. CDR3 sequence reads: CASSSLPDGEQYF. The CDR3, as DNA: TGTGCCAGCAGCTCTCTCCCCGACGGCGAGCAGTACTTC.